Listed below are T cell receptor beta chains from one sample, sequenced in a study of OX40 agonist ivuxolimab in advanced cancers. The assay was immunoSEQ multiplex PCR, and TCRdb's table has in-frame clones only and misses some. The table records more than 10,000 clones, around 80% of them present only once. The sequencing here drew on CD4+ or CD8+ T cells sorted from blood, taken in a trial of the OX40 agonist ivuxolimab. These receptors all stem from an adult with an advanced solid tumor such as melanoma, head and neck, liver or kidney cancer. Both conserved end residues are part of each CDR3. The D gene is left open where the match is weak. Clone size is stated in some rows and not others, as once, few, many or a class when expanded.

v_call: TRBV5-5; d_call: NA; j_call: TRBJ2-1; clone_size: NA; cdr3_nt: TGTGCCAGCAGCTTGATGGCGGGGACACACAATGAGCAGTTCTTC; cdr3_aa: CASSLMAGTHNEQFF
v_call: TRBV6-1; d_call: NA; j_call: TRBJ2-7; clone_size: NA; cdr3_nt: TGTGCCAGCATACGACACGGTTGGGGCCACGAGCAGTACTTC; cdr3_aa: CASIRHGWGHEQYF
v_call: TRBV7-6; d_call: NA; j_call: TRBJ2-7; clone_size: NA; cdr3_nt: TGTGCCAGCAGCTTAGCGGCTGGGGAGGCCCACGAGCAGTACTTC; cdr3_aa: CASSLAAGEAHEQYF
v_call: TRBV7-3; d_call: NA; j_call: TRBJ2-1; clone_size: NA; cdr3_nt: TGTGCCAGCAGCTTCGGAGACAATGAGCAGTTCTTC; cdr3_aa: CASSFGDNEQFF
v_call: TRBV28; d_call: NA; j_call: TRBJ1-5; clone_size: NA; cdr3_nt: TGTGCCAGCGGTTTAGGTCAGCCCCAGCATTTT; cdr3_aa: CASGLGQPQHF
v_call: TRBV19; d_call: NA; j_call: TRBJ1-1; clone_size: NA; cdr3_nt: TGTGCCAGTAGTATTGGCGGTATGGGCACTGAAGCTTTCTTT; cdr3_aa: CASSIGGMGTEAFF
v_call: TRBV13; d_call: TRBD1; j_call: TRBJ2-7; clone_size: NA; cdr3_nt: TGTGCCAGCAGCTTGGAGGGACAGGGGGCCGGGGAGCAGTACTTC; cdr3_aa: CASSLEGQGAGEQYF
v_call: TRBV27; d_call: NA; j_call: TRBJ2-7; clone_size: NA; cdr3_nt: TGTGCCAGCACCCTCTACGAGCAGTACTTC; cdr3_aa: CASTLYEQYF
v_call: TRBV4-2; d_call: NA; j_call: TRBJ2-2; clone_size: NA; cdr3_nt: TGTGCCAGCAGCCAAGTCGGTTCTAGCGTCGGGGAGCTGTTTTTT; cdr3_aa: CASSQVGSSVGELFF
v_call: TRBV6-5; d_call: NA; j_call: TRBJ1-1; clone_size: once; cdr3_nt: TGTGCCAGCAGTTACTCTTATGGGACAGAAGCTTTCTTT; cdr3_aa: CASSYSYGTEAFF
v_call: TRBV4-1; d_call: TRBD2; j_call: TRBJ2-1; clone_size: NA; cdr3_nt: TGCGCCAGCCGTACCCTAGCGGGGGCCTTCAATGAGCAGTTCTTC; cdr3_aa: CASRTLAGAFNEQFF
v_call: TRBV4-2; d_call: TRBD2; j_call: TRBJ2-3; clone_size: NA; cdr3_nt: TGTGCCAGCAGCCAAGTCTCGCCTAGCGGGGGACCCACAGATACGCAGTATTTT; cdr3_aa: CASSQVSPSGGPTDTQYF
v_call: TRBV2; d_call: NA; j_call: TRBJ2-1; clone_size: NA; cdr3_nt: TGTGCCAGCAGTGGAACGGGGCCATCCAATGAGCAGTTCTTC; cdr3_aa: CASSGTGPSNEQFF
v_call: TRBV7-9; d_call: TRBD2; j_call: TRBJ2-2; clone_size: NA; cdr3_nt: TGTGCCAGCAGCTTACCTACGACTAGCGGGGTGGCCGGGGAGCTGTTTTTT; cdr3_aa: CASSLPTTSGVAGELFF
v_call: TRBV7-8; d_call: TRBD1; j_call: TRBJ1-6; clone_size: NA; cdr3_nt: TGTGCCACCTCCGACAGGGAGAATTCACCCCTCCACTTT; cdr3_aa: CATSDRENSPLHF
v_call: TRBV5-1; d_call: TRBD1; j_call: TRBJ1-1; clone_size: NA; cdr3_nt: TGCGCCAGCTTCCCCCAGGGGGGGAACACTGAAGCTTTCTTT; cdr3_aa: CASFPQGGNTEAFF
v_call: TRBV5-4; d_call: NA; j_call: TRBJ1-2; clone_size: NA; cdr3_nt: TGTGCCAGCAGCTTGGATGGTGCGGGGGCCGCCAACTATGGCTACACCTTC; cdr3_aa: CASSLDGAGAANYGYTF
v_call: TRBV5-1; d_call: NA; j_call: TRBJ2-2; clone_size: NA; cdr3_nt: TGCGCCAGCAGCCCCCCATCGGCGGAGCTGTTTTTT; cdr3_aa: CASSPPSAELFF
v_call: TRBV5-3; d_call: NA; j_call: TRBJ2-1; clone_size: NA; cdr3_nt: TGTGCCAGCAGCTGGGGAAATGAGCAGTTCTTC; cdr3_aa: CASSWGNEQFF
v_call: TRBV7-9; d_call: TRBD2; j_call: TRBJ2-5; clone_size: medium-sized; cdr3_nt: TGTGCCAGCAGCCAGACTAGCGGGTACCAAGAGACCCAGTACTTC; cdr3_aa: CASSQTSGYQETQYF
v_call: TRBV6-5; d_call: TRBD2; j_call: TRBJ2-3; clone_size: once; cdr3_nt: TGTGCCAGCAGCCCCACTAGCGGCACAGATACGCAGTATTTT; cdr3_aa: CASSPTSGTDTQYF